The source of this T cell receptor (beta chain) is a study of blood T cell repertoires in COVID-19. Study information: Researchers got acute and convalescent COVID-19 samples from the United States, Italy and Spain. The analysed material was cDNA or gDNA that came from T cells, B-cell-depleted T cells, or PBMCs.

As originally analysed: Amplification of reference gene primers was used by the study to estimate nucleated cell counts. The data were produced by immunoSEQ multiplex PCR, yet TCRdb's version contains in-frame clones alone and is incomplete. V and J calls and clone size follow that table, whereas D and trimming were derived from the DNA. The data contain around 260,000 clones, around four fifths of them singletons. The CDR3 is 14 amino acids. Looked up from germline, CDR1 is SGHVS and CDR2 is FQNEAQ. Trimming pared 3 bases from V and 2 bases from J, leaving 10 bases between. The receptor was derived from a man in his fifties or sixties with acute or convalescent COVID-19. This rearrangement joins TRBV7-8 to TRBJ1-1; D gene ambiguous. Sequenced sample: peripheral blood. CDR3 region: CASSFRAGNTEAFF. The DNA for the CDR3 is TGTGCCAGCAGCTTCCGGGCGGGAAACACTGAAGCTTTCTTT.